This T cell receptor beta chain was identified during a study of blood T cell repertoires in COVID-19. This table comes from immunoSEQ multiplex PCR, and its TCRdb copy is limited to in-frame clones, with some not included. The data hold about 180,000 clones, with 75% to 90% observed a single time. CDR1 and CDR2 from the germline V gene are SGHDN and FVKESK. Trimming took 1 base from V and 2 from J, leaving 9 bases between them. The CDR3 spans 15 residues. The genes are TRBV14 and TRBJ2-1, with D unresolved. The sequence was collected from a man between 60 and 75 years old with acute or convalescent COVID-19. The source material was peripheral blood. In DNA, the CDR3 is TGTGCCAGCAGCCAAGTGACAAGTCCCTACAATGAGCAGTTCTTC. This codes for CASSQVTSPYNEQFF.